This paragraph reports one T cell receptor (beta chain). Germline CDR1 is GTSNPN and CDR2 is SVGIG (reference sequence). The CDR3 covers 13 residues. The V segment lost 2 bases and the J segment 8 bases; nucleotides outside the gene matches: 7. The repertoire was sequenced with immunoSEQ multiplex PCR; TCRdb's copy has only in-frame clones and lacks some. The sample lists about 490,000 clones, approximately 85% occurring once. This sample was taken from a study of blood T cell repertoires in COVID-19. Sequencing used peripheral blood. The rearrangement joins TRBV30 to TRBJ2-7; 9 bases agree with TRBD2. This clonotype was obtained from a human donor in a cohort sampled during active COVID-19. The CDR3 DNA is TGTGCCTGGAGTAAAGAGCGGGAGGATAAGCAGTACTTC. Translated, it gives CAWSKEREDKQYF.